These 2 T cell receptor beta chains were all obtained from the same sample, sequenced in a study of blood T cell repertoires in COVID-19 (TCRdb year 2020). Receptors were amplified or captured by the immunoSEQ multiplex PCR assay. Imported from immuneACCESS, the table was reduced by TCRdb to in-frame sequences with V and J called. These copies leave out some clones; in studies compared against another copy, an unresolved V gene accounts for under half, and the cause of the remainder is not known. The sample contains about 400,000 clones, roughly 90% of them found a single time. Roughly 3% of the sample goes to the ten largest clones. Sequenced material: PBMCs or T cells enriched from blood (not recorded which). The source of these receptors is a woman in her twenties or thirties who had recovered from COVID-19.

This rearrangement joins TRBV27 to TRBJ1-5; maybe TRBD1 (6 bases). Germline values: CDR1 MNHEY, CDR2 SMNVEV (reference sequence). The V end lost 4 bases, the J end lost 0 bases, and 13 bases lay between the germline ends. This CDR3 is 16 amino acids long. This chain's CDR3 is CASSSGTTYSNQPQHF. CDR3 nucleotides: TGTGCCAGCAGTTCCGGGACAACATATAGCAATCAGCCCCAGCATTTT.

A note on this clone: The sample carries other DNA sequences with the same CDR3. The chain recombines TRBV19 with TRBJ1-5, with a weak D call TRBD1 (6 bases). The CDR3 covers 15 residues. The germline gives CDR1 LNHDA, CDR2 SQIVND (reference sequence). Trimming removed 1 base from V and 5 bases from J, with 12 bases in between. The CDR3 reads CASSIVLGGDQPQHF. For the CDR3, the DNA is TGTGCCAGTAGTATAGTTTTAGGGGGAGATCAGCCCCAGCATTTT.